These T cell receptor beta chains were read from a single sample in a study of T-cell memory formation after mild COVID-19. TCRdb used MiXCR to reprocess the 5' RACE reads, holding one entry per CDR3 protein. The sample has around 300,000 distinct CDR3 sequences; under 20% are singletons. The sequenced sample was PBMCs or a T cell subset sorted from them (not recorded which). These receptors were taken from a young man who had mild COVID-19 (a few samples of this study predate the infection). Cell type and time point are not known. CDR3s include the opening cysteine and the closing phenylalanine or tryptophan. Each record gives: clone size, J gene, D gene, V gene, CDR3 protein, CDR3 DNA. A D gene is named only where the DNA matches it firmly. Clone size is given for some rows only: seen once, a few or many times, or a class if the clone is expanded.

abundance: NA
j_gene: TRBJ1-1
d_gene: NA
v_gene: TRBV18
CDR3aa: CASSLRTARAFF
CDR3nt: TGTGCCAGCTCTTTGCGGACAGCACGGGCTTTCTTT

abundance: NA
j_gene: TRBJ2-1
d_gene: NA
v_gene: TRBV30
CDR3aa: CAWSDDNEQFF
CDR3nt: TGTGCCTGGAGCGATGACAATGAGCAGTTCTTC

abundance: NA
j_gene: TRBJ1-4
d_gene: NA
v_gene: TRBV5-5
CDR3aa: CASSLVWTATNEKLFF
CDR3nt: TGTGCCAGCAGCTTGGTGTGGACGGCAACTAATGAAAAACTGTTTTTT

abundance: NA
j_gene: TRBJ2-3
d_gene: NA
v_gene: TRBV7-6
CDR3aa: CASSPRDISTQYF
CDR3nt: TGTGCCAGCAGCCCACGGGACATTAGTACGCAGTATTTT

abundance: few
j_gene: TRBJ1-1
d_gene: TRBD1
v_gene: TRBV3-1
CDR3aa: CASSQGGQGGRAFF
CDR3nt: TGTGCCAGCAGCCAAGGGGGACAGGGAGGGCGAGCTTTCTTT

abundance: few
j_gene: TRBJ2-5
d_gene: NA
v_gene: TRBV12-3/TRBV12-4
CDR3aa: CASGAAGSQYF
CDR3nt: TGTGCCAGCGGCGCAGCAGGGTCCCAGTACTTC

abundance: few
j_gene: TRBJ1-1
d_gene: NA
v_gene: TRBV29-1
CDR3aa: CSCRTPNTEAFF
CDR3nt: TGCAGTTGCCGGACGCCGAACACTGAAGCTTTCTTT

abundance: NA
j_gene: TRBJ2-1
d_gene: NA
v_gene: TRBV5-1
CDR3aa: CASSRDSVSDRQFF
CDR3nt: TGCGCCAGCAGTCGGGACTCCGTTTCAGATAGGCAGTTCTTC

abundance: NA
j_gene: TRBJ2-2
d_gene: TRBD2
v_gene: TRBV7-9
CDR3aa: CASILPGGPGTGELFF
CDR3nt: TGTGCCAGCATCCTGCCGGGGGGGCCGGGCACCGGGGAGCTGTTTTTT

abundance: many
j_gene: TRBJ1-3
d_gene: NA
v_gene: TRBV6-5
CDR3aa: CASAPLPGSSGNTIYF
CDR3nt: TGTGCCAGCGCCCCCCTCCCAGGGTCCTCTGGAAACACCATATATTTT